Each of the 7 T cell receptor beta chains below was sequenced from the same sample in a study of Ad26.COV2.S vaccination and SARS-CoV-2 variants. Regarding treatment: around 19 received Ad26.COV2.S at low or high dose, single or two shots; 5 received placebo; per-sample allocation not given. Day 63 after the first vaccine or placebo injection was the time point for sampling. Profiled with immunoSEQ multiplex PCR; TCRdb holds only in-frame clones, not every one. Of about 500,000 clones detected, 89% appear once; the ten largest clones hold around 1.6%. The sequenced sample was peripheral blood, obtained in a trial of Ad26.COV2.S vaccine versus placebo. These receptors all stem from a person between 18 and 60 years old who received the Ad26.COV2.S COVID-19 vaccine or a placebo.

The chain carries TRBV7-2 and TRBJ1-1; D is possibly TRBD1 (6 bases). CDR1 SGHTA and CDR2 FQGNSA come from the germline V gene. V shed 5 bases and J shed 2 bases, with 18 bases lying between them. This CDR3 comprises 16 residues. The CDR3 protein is CASSPTGRGGNTEAFF. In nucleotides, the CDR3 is TGTGCCAGCAGCCCCACGGGCAGGGGAGGAAACACTGAAGCTTTCTTT.

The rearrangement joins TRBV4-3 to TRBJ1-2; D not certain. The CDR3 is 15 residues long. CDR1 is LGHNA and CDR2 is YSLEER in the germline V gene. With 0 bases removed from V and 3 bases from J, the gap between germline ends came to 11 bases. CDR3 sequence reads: CASSQEGRSYYGYTF. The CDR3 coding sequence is TGCGCCAGCAGCCAAGAAGGCAGGTCCTACTATGGCTACACCTTC.

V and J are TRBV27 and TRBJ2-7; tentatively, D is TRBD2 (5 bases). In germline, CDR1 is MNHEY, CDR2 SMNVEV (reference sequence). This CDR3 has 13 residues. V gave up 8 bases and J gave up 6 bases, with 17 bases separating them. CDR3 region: CASWMRPAGEQYF. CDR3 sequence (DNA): TGTGCCAGCTGGATGCGGCCCGCGGGCGAGCAGTACTTC.

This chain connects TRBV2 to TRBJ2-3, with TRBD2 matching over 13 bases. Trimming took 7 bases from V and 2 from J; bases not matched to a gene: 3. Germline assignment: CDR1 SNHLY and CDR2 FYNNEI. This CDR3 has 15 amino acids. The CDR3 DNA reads TGTGCCAGCAACGGACTAGCGGGAGACACAGATACGCAGTATTTT. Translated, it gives CASNGLAGDTDTQYF.

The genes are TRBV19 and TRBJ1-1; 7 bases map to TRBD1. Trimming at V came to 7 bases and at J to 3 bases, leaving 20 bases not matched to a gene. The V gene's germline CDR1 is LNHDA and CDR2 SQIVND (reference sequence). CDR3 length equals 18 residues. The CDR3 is CASTRGVQGGPGDTEAFF. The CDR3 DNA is TGTGCCAGTACCCGAGGGGTGCAGGGGGGCCCTGGTGACACTGAAGCTTTCTTT. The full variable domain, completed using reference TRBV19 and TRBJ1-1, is DGGITQSPKYLFRKEGQNVTLSCEQNLNHDAMYWYRQDPGQGLRLIYYSQIVNDFQKGDIAEGYSVSREKKESFPLTVTSAQKNPTAFYLCASTRGVQGGPGDTEAFFGQGTRLTVV.

This CDR3 is CASSYPALATYEQYF. Written as DNA, the CDR3 is TGTGCCAGCAGTTACCCGGCCCTCGCTACCTACGAGCAGTACTTC. The V gene is TRBV6-5, the J gene TRBJ2-7, with D hard to call. Per germline, CDR1 MNHEY and CDR2 SVGAGI. The V and J ends lost 2 bases and 2 bases respectively, with 13 bases between them. The CDR3 runs to 15 residues.

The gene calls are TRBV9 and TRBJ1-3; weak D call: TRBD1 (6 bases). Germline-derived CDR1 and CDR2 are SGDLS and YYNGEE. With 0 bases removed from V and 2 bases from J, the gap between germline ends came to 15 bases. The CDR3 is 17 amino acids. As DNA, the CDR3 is TGTGCCAGCAGCGTAGCCCCGACAGGCTCAACTGGAAACACCATATATTTT. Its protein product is CASSVAPTGSTGNTIYF.